This T cell receptor (beta chain) was retrieved from a study of blood T cell repertoires in COVID-19. Germline assignment: CDR1 SGHNT and CDR2 YYREEE (reference sequence). V shed 0 bases and J 2 bases; nucleotides not matched to a gene: 10. CDR3 length: 17 residues. How the authors handled the data: Scientists estimated how many nucleated cells there were by amplifying reference gene primers. Repertoires were generated with immunoSEQ multiplex PCR, while TCRdb's copy carries only in-frame clones and drops some. That table is the source of V, J and clone size, and D and trimming were worked out from the DNA. This table holds around 16,000 clones, about 81% found once.

The receptor's source is a man aged 80 or over with active or convalescent COVID-19. Sequencing was performed on peripheral blood. The chain carries TRBV5-4 and TRBJ2-7; 8 positions match TRBD2. CDR3: CASSLVAGGPPPYEQYF. The CDR3 DNA reads TGTGCCAGCAGCTTGGTTGCGGGGGGACCTCCGCCCTACGAGCAGTACTTC.